This T cell receptor (beta chain) was obtained from a study of chemoradiotherapy in HPV16-positive cancers. The V and J ends lost 2 bases and 5 bases respectively, with 10 bases between them. CDR1 and CDR2 (germline): MNHNY, SVGAGI (reference sequence). This CDR3 is built from 13 residues. Sequencing used immunoSEQ multiplex PCR; TCRdb keeps in-frame clones, though not all of them. This table has some 21,000 clones, roughly 86% appearing once. The sample here was blood, taken from a patient who underwent chemoradiotherapy. The clonotype was recovered from a human donor with HPV-associated anogenital cancer. This chain joins TRBV6-6 and TRBJ2-7, with D hard to call. CDR3 sequence (DNA): TGTGCCAGCAGTTACCCTCGGCGCGACGAGCAGTACTTC. Translation: CASSYPRRDEQYF.